The clone carrying this T cell receptor (beta chain) was found many times. V was pared by 5 bases and J by 2 bases, with 14 bases between. The CDR3 sequence is 15 residues long. Germline assignment: CDR1 SGDLS and CDR2 YYNGEE. A library of TCRbeta sequences, prepared with unique molecular identifiers, was generated. TCRdb used MiXCR to reprocess the PCR reads, holding one entry per CDR3 protein. The sample consists of 350,000 to 400,000 distinct CDR3 sequences, 10% to 15% of them appearing once. The data belong to a study of T-cell reconstitution after alpha-beta-depleted transplantation in children. The chain joins TRBV9 to TRBJ2-1; the D gene could be TRBD1 or TRBD2 (7 bases each). The source was PBMCs, collected from the stem cell graft. This sequence was found in a human donor who donated a stem cell graft to a child with Fanconi anemia. This CDR3 is CASSVRGTAYNEQFF. DNA for the CDR3: TGTGCCAGCAGTGTGCGGGGGACAGCCTACAATGAGCAGTTCTTC. The whole variable domain, remainder taken from reference TRBV9 and TRBJ2-1, is DSGVTQTPKHLITATGQRVTLRCSPRSGDLSVYWYQQSLDQGLQFLIQYYNGEERAKGNILERFSAQQFPDLHSELNLSSLELGDSALYFCASSVRGTAYNEQFFGPGTRLTVL.